These 5 T cell receptor beta chains were all obtained from the same sample, sequenced in a study of blood T cell repertoires in COVID-19. Sequencing was performed with immunoSEQ multiplex PCR; in TCRdb, only in-frame clones are kept and a portion is missing. The sample lists roughly 190,000 clones, about 85% occurring once. Material: peripheral blood. These receptors were obtained from a man aged 55 to 70 with active or convalescent COVID-19.

The V call is TRBV7-8, the J call TRBJ2-5, with a weak D call TRBD1 (6 bases). V was shortened by 2 bases and J by 5 bases, with 12 bases between the two germline ends. The CDR3 has 14 residues. CDR1 SGHVS and CDR2 FQNEAQ come from the germline V gene. This CDR3 is CASSLRGQPETQYF. DNA for the CDR3: TGTGCCAGCAGCTTAAGGGGACAACCGGAGACCCAGTACTTC.

The gene calls are TRBV2 and TRBJ1-3; 8 nucleotides line up with TRBD1. CDR3 length equals 15 residues. V shed 1 base, J shed 8 bases, and the junction held 7 bases outside the gene matches. In germline, CDR1 is SNHLY, CDR2 FYNNEI. CDR3 in DNA: TGTGCCAGCAGTGAAGACACGACAGGGGCGGACACCATATATTTT. Protein product: CASSEDTTGADTIYF.

The J gene is TRBJ1-1, the V gene TRBV27, with D hard to call. The CDR3 totals 14 residues. CDR1 MNHEY and CDR2 SMNVEV come from the germline V gene (reference sequence). The germline V and J ends were trimmed by 5 bases and 4 bases, with 14 bases remaining between them. DNA of the CDR3: TGTGCCAGCAGTCCCGGAGGTCGTGGCACTGAAGCTTTCTTT. Translated: CASSPGGRGTEAFF.

This clone was recorded once. The gene calls are TRBV28 and TRBJ1-4; perhaps TRBD1 as D (5 bases). This CDR3 is 14 amino acids long. Trimming took 7 bases from V and 3 from J, leaving 12 bases between them. CDR1 and CDR2 (germline): MDHEN, SYDVKM. CDR3 loop: CASKQGLANEKLFF. For the CDR3, the DNA is TGTGCCAGCAAGCAGGGCCTGGCTAATGAAAAACTGTTTTTT.

Here the CDR3 reads CASSPAGGFREKLFF. The CDR3 nucleotides are TGTGCCAGCAGCCCCGCTGGGGGGTTCAGAGAAAAACTGTTTTTT. The chain combines TRBV9 with TRBJ1-4, with a possible D match to TRBD1 (5 bases). The V gene's germline CDR1 is SGDLS and CDR2 YYNGEE. Between the trimmed V and J ends, which lost 4 bases and 8 bases, there was a span of 18 bases. The CDR3 totals 15 residues. Filled out from reference TRBV9 and TRBJ1-4, the complete variable domain reads DSGVTQTPKHLITATGQRVTLRCSPRSGDLSVYWYQQSLDQGLQFLIQYYNGEERAKGNILERFSAQQFPDLHSELNLSSLELGDSALYFCASSPAGGFREKLFFGSGTQLSVL.